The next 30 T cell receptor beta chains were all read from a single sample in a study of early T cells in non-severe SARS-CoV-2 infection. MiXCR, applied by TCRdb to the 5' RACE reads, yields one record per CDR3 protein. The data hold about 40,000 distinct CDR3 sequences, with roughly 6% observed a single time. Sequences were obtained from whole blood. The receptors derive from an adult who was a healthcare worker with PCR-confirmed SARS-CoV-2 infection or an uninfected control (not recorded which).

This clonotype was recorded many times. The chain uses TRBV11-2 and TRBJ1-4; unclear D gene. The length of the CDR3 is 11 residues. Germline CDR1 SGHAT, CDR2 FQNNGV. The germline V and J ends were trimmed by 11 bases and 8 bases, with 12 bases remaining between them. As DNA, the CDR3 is TGTGCCGGAGGGCCTGTGGAAAAACTGTTTTTT. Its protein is CAGGPVEKLFF. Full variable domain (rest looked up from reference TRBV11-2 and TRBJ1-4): EAGVAQSPRYKIIEKRQSVAFWCNPISGHATLYWYQQILGQGPKLLIQFQNNGVVDDSQLPKDRFSAERLKGVDSTLKIQPAKLEDSAVYLCAGGPVEKLFFGSGTQLSVL.

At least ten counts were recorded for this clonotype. This chain's CDR3 is CASSLATEYNSPLHF. The CDR3, as DNA: TGTGCCAGCAGCTTGGCTACGGAATATAATTCACCCCTCCACTTT. The chain links TRBV5-4 to TRBJ1-6; D call uncertain. Germline V lookup: CDR1 SGHNT, CDR2 YYREEE (reference sequence). The CDR3 consists of 15 residues. Between the trimmed V and J ends, which lost 0 bases and 4 bases, there was a span of 8 bases.

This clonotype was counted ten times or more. The CDR3 spells CSAGPTGNADTQYF. The CDR3 nucleotides read TGCAGTGCTGGGCCGACAGGGAATGCAGATACGCAGTATTTT. The V gene is TRBV20-1, the J gene TRBJ2-3; TRBD1 matches at 7 bases. This CDR3 has 14 residues. J gave up 4 bases and V 5 bases, and 9 bases lay outside the gene matches. Looked up from germline, CDR1 is DFQATT and CDR2 is SNEGSKA (reference sequence).

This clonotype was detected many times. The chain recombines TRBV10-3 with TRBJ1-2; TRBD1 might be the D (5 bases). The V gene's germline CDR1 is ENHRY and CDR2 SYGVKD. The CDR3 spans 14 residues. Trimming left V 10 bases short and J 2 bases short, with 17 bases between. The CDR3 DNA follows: TGTGCCACCGCCCCCCGGGGACTAAACTATGGCTACACCTTC. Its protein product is CATAPRGLNYGYTF.

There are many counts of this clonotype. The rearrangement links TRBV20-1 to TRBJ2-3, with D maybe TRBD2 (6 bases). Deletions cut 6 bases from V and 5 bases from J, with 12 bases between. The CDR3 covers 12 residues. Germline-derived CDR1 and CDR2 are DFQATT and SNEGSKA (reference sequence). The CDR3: CSAGGTQDTQYF. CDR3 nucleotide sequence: TGCAGTGCAGGAGGGACGCAAGATACGCAGTATTTT.

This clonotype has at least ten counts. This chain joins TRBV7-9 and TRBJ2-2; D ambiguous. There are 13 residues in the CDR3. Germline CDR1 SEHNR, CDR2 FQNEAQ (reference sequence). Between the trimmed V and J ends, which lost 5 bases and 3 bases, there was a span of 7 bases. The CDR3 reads CASSPGYTGELFF. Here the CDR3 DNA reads TGTGCCAGCAGCCCTGGTTACACCGGGGAGCTGTTTTTT.

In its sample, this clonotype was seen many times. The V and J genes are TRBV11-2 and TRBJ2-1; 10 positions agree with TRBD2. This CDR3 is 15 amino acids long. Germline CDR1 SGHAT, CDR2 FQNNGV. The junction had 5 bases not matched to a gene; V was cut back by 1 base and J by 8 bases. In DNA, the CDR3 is TGTGCCAGCAGCTTAGGGCTAGCGGGAGTGTATGAGCAGTTCTTC. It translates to CASSLGLAGVYEQFF.

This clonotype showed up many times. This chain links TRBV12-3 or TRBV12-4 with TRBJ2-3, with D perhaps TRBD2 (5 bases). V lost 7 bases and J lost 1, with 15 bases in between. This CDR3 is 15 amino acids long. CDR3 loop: CASTLTISGTDTQYF. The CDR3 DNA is TGTGCCAGCACTCTGACCATTAGCGGCACAGATACGCAGTATTTT.

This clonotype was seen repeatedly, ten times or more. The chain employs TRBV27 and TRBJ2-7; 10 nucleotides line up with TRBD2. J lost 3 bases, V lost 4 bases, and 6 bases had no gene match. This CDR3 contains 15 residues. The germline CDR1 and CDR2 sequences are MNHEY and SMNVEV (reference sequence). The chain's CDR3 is CASSSNRTSGYEQYF. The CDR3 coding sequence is TGTGCCAGCAGTTCTAACCGGACTAGCGGCTACGAGCAGTACTTC.

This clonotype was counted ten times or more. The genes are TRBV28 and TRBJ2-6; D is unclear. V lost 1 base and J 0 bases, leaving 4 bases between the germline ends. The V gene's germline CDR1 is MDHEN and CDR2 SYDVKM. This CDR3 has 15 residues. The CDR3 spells CASSLYLSGANVLTF. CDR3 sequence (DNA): TGTGCCAGCAGTTTATACCTCTCTGGGGCCAACGTCCTGACTTTC.

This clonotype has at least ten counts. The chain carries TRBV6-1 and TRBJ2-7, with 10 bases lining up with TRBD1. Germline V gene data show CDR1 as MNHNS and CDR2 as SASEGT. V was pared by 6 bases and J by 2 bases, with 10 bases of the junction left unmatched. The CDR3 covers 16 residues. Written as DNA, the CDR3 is TGTGCCAGCAGCCCAAGCACCGGGACAGGGGCCTACGAGCAGTACTTC. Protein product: CASSPSTGTGAYEQYF.

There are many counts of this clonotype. The CDR3 reads CAISESVGLNTEAFF. The CDR3 region has the DNA TGTGCCATCAGTGAGTCTGTAGGGTTGAACACTGAAGCTTTCTTT. The rearrangement links TRBV10-3 to TRBJ1-1; D gene ambiguous. The V end lost 0 bases, the J end lost 0 bases, and 8 bases lay between the germline ends. Germline CDR1 and CDR2: ENHRY and SYGVKD. The CDR3 has 15 residues.

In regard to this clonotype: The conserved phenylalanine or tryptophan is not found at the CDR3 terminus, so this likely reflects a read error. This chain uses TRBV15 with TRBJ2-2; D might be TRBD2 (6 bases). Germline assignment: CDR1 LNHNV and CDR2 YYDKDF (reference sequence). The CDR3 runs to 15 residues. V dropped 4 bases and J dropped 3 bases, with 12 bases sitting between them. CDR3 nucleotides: TGTGCCACCAGCACAGGGTGGGGGGACACCGGGGAGCTGTTTCTT. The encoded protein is CATSTGWGDTGELFL.

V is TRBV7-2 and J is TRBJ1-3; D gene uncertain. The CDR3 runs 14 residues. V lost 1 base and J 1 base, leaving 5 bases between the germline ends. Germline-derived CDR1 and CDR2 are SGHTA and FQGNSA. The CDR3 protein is CASSLVTSGNTIYF. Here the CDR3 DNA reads TGTGCCAGCAGCTTAGTTACTTCTGGAAACACCATATATTTT.

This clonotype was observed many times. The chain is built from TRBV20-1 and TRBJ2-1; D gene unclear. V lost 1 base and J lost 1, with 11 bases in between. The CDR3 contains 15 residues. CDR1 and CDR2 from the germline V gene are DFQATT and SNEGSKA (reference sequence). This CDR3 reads CSARAPDDSYNEQFF. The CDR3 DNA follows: TGCAGTGCTAGAGCCCCCGACGATTCCTACAATGAGCAGTTCTTC.

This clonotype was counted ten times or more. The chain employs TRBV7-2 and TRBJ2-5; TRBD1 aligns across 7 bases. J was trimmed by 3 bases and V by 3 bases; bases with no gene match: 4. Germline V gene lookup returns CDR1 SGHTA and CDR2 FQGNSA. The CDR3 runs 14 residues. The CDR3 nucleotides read TGTGCCAGCAGCTTCCAAGGGGGCGAAGAGACCCAGTACTTC. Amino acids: CASSFQGGEETQYF.

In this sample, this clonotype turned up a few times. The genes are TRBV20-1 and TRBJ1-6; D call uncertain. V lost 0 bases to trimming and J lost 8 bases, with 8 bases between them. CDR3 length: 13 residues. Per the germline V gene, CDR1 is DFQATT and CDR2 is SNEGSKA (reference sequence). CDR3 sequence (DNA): TGCAGTGCTAGAGATCAGGAGGATTCACCCCTCCACTTT. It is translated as CSARDQEDSPLHF.

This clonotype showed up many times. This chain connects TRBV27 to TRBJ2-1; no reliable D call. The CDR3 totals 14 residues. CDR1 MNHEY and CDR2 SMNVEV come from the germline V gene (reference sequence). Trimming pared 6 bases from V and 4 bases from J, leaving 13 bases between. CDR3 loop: CASSPPLHYNEQFF. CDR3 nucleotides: TGTGCCAGCAGCCCTCCACTCCATTACAATGAGCAGTTCTTC.

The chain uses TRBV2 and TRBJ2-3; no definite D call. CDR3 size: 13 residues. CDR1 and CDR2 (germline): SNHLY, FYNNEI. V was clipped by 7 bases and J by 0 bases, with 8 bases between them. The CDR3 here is CASKASSTDTQYF. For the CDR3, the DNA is TGTGCCAGCAAGGCCAGCAGCACAGATACGCAGTATTTT.

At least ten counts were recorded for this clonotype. CDR3 in DNA: TGCGCCAGCAGCACCAACGGGGGAGGTGCAGATACGCAGTATTTT. Protein product: CASSTNGGGADTQYF. The chain carries TRBV5-1 and TRBJ2-3, with D possibly TRBD2 on 6 matching bases. This CDR3 is built from 15 residues. Per the germline V gene, CDR1 is SGHRS and CDR2 is YFSETQ. The germline V and J ends were trimmed by 4 bases and 4 bases, with 16 bases remaining between them.

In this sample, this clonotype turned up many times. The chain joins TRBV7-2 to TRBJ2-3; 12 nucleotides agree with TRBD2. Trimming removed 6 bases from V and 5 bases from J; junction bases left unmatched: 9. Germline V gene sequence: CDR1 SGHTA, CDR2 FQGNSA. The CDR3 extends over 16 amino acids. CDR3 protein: CASSFRLAGEGDTQYF. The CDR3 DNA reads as TGTGCCAGCAGTTTTAGACTAGCGGGGGAGGGAGATACGCAGTATTTT.

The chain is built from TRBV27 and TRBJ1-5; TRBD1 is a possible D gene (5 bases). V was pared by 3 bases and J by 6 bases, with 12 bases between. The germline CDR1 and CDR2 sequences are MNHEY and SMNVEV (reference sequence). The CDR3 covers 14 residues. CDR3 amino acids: CASSFSGQFQPQHF. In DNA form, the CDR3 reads TGTGCCAGCAGTTTTTCGGGGCAGTTTCAGCCCCAGCATTTT.

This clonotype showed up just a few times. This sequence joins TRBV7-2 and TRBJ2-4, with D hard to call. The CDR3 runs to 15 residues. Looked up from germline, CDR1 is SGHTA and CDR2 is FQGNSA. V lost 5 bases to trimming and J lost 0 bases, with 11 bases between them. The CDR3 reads CASSPGVLAKNIQYF. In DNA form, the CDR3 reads TGTGCCAGCAGCCCTGGGGTGTTAGCCAAAAACATTCAGTACTTC.

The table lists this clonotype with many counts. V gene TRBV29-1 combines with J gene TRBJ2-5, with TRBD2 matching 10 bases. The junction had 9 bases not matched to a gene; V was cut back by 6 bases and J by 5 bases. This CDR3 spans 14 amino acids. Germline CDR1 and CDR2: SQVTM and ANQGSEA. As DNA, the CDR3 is TGCAGCGTGCAAACTAGCGGGAAGGGCGAGACCCAGTACTTC. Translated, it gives CSVQTSGKGETQYF.

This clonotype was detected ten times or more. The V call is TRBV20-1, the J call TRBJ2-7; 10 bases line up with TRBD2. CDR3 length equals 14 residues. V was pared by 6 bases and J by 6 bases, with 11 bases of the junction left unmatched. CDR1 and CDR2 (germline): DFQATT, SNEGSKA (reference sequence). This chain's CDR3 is CSAQGPSGSGEQYF. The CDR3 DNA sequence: TGCAGTGCCCAAGGGCCTAGCGGGAGTGGCGAGCAGTACTTC.

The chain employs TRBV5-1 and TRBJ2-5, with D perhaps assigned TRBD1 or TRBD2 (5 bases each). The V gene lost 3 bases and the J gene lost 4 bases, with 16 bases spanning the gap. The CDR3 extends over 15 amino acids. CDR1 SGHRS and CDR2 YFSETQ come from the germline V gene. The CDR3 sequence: CASSSTGTAAETQYF. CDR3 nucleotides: TGCGCCAGCAGCTCTACCGGGACGGCGGCAGAGACCCAGTACTTC.

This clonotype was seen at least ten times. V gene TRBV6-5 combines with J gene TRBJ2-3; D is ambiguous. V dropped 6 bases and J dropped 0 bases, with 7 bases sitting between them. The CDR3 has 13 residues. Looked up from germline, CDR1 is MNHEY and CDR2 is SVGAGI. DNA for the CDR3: TGTGCCAGCAGGGGAACTAGCACAGATACGCAGTATTTT. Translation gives CASRGTSTDTQYF.

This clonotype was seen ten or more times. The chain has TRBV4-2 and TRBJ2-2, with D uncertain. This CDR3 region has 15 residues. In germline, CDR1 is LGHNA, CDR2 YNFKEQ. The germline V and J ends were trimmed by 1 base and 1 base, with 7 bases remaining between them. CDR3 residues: CASSQVGQNTGELFF. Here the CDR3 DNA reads TGTGCCAGCAGCCAAGTTGGGCAGAACACCGGGGAGCTGTTTTTT.

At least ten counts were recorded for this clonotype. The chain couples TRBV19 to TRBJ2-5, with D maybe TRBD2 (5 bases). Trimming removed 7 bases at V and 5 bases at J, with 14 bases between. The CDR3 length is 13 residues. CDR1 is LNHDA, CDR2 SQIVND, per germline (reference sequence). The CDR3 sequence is CASNAGGLETQYF. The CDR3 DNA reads TGTGCCAGTAACGCGGGCGGTCTGGAGACCCAGTACTTC.

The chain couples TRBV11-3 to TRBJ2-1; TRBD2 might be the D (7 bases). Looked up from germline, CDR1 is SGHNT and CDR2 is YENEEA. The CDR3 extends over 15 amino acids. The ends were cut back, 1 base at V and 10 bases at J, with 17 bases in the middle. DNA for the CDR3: TGTGCCAGCAGCTTAGCTGGGGGGGCCCTATCCGAGCAGTTCTTC. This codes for CASSLAGGALSEQFF.